The clone carrying this TCR beta chain was found a few times. No antigen is known for it. cDNA synthesis used the whole RNA isolate, giving expressed TCRB sequences. The read count averaged approximately 3.3 million across naive, central memory and regulatory T cell samples. The method was immunoSEQ multiplex PCR; TCRdb's version includes in-frame clones alone and lacks a portion of them. The table records some 40,000 clones, about half of them present only once. This entry belongs to a study of beta chain features in type 1 diabetes. Across the whole study: In age, gender and cell yields, patients were similar to healthy donors.

The ends lost 8 bases at V and 0 bases at J; junction bases unmatched: 3. The germline V gene encodes CDR1 LNHDA and CDR2 SQIVND (reference sequence). This CDR3 spans 14 amino acids. Study observations and caveats: For patients, the naive, central memory and Treg TCRB repertoires appeared more alike than for healthy donors.

The sequence came from a woman under 30 in good health. The J gene is TRBJ2-1, the V gene TRBV19, with 8 positions matching TRBD1. Sequencing used central memory CD4+ T cells from blood. CDR3 region: CASRTGSSYNEQFF. The DNA for the CDR3 is TGTGCCAGTCGGACAGGGAGCTCCTACAATGAGCAGTTCTTC.